Below, 2 T cell receptor beta chains from the same sample are listed, as sequenced in a study of OX40 agonist ivuxolimab in advanced cancers. Data came from immunoSEQ multiplex PCR; TCRdb stores just in-frame clones and leaves some out. The sample lists more than 55,000 clones, around nine tenths occurring once. This specimen consisted of CD4+ or CD8+ T cells sorted from blood, obtained in a trial of the OX40 agonist ivuxolimab. The receptor set was obtained from an adult with an advanced solid tumor such as melanoma, head and neck, liver or kidney cancer.

The rearrangement joins TRBV19 to TRBJ2-3; the D gene is possibly TRBD2 (6 bases). Trimming removed 6 bases from V and 5 bases from J, with 18 bases in between. Per germline, CDR1 LNHDA and CDR2 SQIVND (reference sequence). This CDR3 contains 15 residues. Here the CDR3 DNA reads TGTGCCAGTAGCCCCGGCCCAGCGCGGGGAGATACGCAGTATTTT. The encoded protein is CASSPGPARGDTQYF.

The chain joins TRBV11-2 to TRBJ2-7; unclear D gene. The length of the CDR3 is 13 residues. The V end was cut by 6 bases, the J end by 1 base, with 10 bases between. In germline, CDR1 is SGHAT, CDR2 FQNNGV. In DNA form, the CDR3 reads TGTGCCAGCAGGTTGACCCAGTCCTACGAGCAGTACTTC. It translates to CASRLTQSYEQYF.